Each of the 13 T cell receptor beta chains below was sequenced from the same sample in a study of T cells after yellow fever vaccination (dated by TCRdb to between 2018 and 2020). To prepare the library, 5' RACE was applied. Sequenced using an Illumina HiSeq 2500. Using fastp at Q25 and MiXCR, TCRdb reprocessed the public reads and kept productive beta chains. Every entry covers one CDR3 protein and lists the most common genes and DNA from its rows. Present in this sample are about 130,000 distinct CDR3 sequences, 6% to 8% of which were seen just once. The ten biggest clones cover roughly 2.6% of the sample. Read against the paper, the sample's treatment or condition label means: live attenuated yellow fever vaccine strain. This specimen was CD4+ T cells sorted from PBMCs, taken 10 days after the first yellow fever vaccination. These receptors were taken from a man between 18 and 35 years old who received the YFV17D yellow fever vaccine.

This clonotype was observed many times. Here the CDR3 DNA reads TGCGCCAGCTCAAAGGGGGGGGTGAACACCGGGGAGCTGTTTTTT. Translated: CASSKGGVNTGELFF. This chain connects TRBV4-3 to TRBJ2-2; possible D gene TRBD2, 7 bases. Trimming shortened V by 8 bases and J by 1 base, and 14 bases separated the two germline ends. This CDR3 comprises 15 residues. Germline V CDR1 and CDR2: LGHNA, YSLEER.

This clonotype came up many times. The genes are TRBV5-4 and TRBJ1-1, with unresolved D. CDR1 is SGHNT, CDR2 YYREEE, per germline (reference sequence). V was cut by 0 bases and J by 5 bases, with 14 bases left in between. The CDR3 runs to 15 residues. The DNA for the CDR3 is TGTGCCAGCAGCTTGGTGGTAGGCATGGGTACTGAAGCTTTCTTT. Residues: CASSLVVGMGTEAFF. Full variable domain (missing parts from reference TRBV5-4 and TRBJ1-1): ETGVTQSPTHLIKTRGQQVTLRCSSQSGHNTVSWYQQALGQGPQFIFQYYREEENGRGNFPPRFSGLQFPNYSSELNVNALELDDSALYLCASSLVVGMGTEAFFGQGTRLTVV.

This clonotype was seen repeatedly, ten times or more. V gene TRBV5-1 combines with J gene TRBJ1-4; 9 positions agree with TRBD1. Germline loops: CDR1 SGHRS, CDR2 YFSETQ. This CDR3 is 16 amino acids long. V lost 0 bases and J lost 7; bases outside the gene matches: 7. CDR3 loop: CASSLGDRGSGEKLFF. Written as DNA, the CDR3 is TGCGCCAGCAGCTTGGGAGACAGGGGGTCTGGTGAAAAACTGTTTTTT.

The gene calls are TRBV5-6 and TRBJ1-1; D uncertain. The V end lost 1 base, the J end lost 0 bases, and 7 bases lay between the germline ends. Germline values: CDR1 SGHDT, CDR2 YYEEEE. The CDR3 totals 14 residues. The CDR3 region has the DNA TGTGCCAGCAGCTTGTTCGCCGTGAACACTGAAGCTTTCTTT. Its protein product is CASSLFAVNTEAFF. The whole variable domain, filled in from reference TRBV5-6 and TRBJ1-1, reads DAGVTQSPTHLIKTRGQQVTLRCSPKSGHDTVSWYQQALGQGPQFIFQYYEEEERQRGNFPDRFSGHQFPNYSSELNVNALLLGDSALYLCASSLFAVNTEAFFGQGTRLTVV.

This clonotype was seen a few times. This sequence joins TRBV6-5 and TRBJ2-2; TRBD1 agrees at 8 bases. The CDR3 runs to 14 residues. Germline trimming cut 8 bases from V and 7 bases from J; bases unmatched to any gene: 9. CDR1 is MNHEY, CDR2 SVGAGI, per germline. CDR3 residues: CASSDRELIGELFF. DNA of the CDR3: TGTGCCAGCTCGGACAGGGAACTTATCGGGGAGCTGTTTTTT.

This clonotype was recorded many times. The chain couples TRBV7-2 to TRBJ1-1; D not resolved. V was clipped by 0 bases and J by 5 bases, with 10 bases between them. Per the germline V gene, CDR1 is SGHTA and CDR2 is FQGNSA. The CDR3 is made up of 14 amino acids. DNA of the CDR3: TGTGCCAGCAGCTTAGCTCGGGGAAAAACTGAAGCTTTCTTT. Translating it yields CASSLARGKTEAFF.

The chain uses TRBV4-3 and TRBJ1-1; TRBD1 agrees at 7 bases. The CDR3 runs 14 residues. V was pared by 5 bases and J by 3 bases, with 6 bases of the junction left unmatched. From germline, CDR1 is LGHNA and CDR2 YSLEER. The CDR3 bases are TGCGCCAGCAGCGAAGGGGGCTCGTACACTGAAGCTTTCTTT. This gives the protein CASSEGGSYTEAFF.

This clonotype was seen many times. The chain recombines TRBV4-3 with TRBJ2-7; D is unresolved. Trimming cost V 0 bases and J 6 bases, with 12 bases left between them. The CDR3 runs 14 residues. Germline V CDR1 and CDR2: LGHNA, YSLEER. The DNA of the CDR3 is TGCGCCAGCAGCCAAGATTCGTTCCTAGGCGAGCAGTACTTC. Its protein is CASSQDSFLGEQYF.

In this sample, this clonotype turned up many times. This chain joins TRBV10-3 and TRBJ1-6; 7 bases are shared with TRBD1. Germline V gene sequence: CDR1 ENHRY, CDR2 SYGVKD. This CDR3 has 13 residues. V lost 4 bases, J lost 8 bases, and 2 bases stayed unmatched. CDR3 in amino acids: CAISVQGDSPLHF. The CDR3 nucleotides read TGTGCCATCAGTGTCCAGGGGGATTCACCCCTCCACTTT.

This clonotype showed up many times. V gene TRBV7-8 combines with J gene TRBJ2-7, with D perhaps matching TRBD2 (5 bases). Germline loops: CDR1 SGHVS, CDR2 FQNEAQ. Trimming pared 1 base from V and 2 bases from J, leaving 15 bases between. This CDR3 spans 16 amino acids. DNA of the CDR3: TGTGCCAGCAGCTTAGTACCGGGGAAAATTCCCTACGAGCAGTACGTC. Translated: CASSLVPGKIPYEQYV.

This clonotype was recorded at least ten times. This chain links TRBV12-3 or TRBV12-4 with TRBJ1-2; D call uncertain. The CDR3 length is 21 residues. The V end lost 3 bases, the J end lost 0 bases, and 29 bases lay between the germline ends. In DNA, the CDR3 is TGTGCCAGCAGTTTTTATCGGACGATACGGCAGGAGAAAGACACTAACTATGGCTACACCTTC. Residues: CASSFYRTIRQEKDTNYGYTF.

Many counts were recorded for this clonotype. The rearrangement joins TRBV7-9 to TRBJ1-1; 9 bases map to TRBD1. After removal of 5 bases from V and 6 bases from J, the junction contained 10 bases not matched to a gene. Germline V gives CDR1 SEHNR, CDR2 FQNEAQ (reference sequence). The CDR3 extends over 15 amino acids. CDR3 protein: CASSRPGTGPAEAFF. CDR3 DNA sequence: TGTGCCAGCAGCCGTCCCGGGACAGGGCCCGCTGAAGCTTTCTTT.

This clonotype was detected many times. The rearrangement uses TRBV7-3 and TRBJ2-3; D unclear. Germline CDR1 reads SGHTA; CDR2 reads FQGTGA. V was trimmed by 0 bases and J by 2 bases, leaving 9 bases between them. The CDR3 runs 15 residues. The CDR3 nucleotides are TGTGCCAGCAGCTTAACCGGTTTTGACACAGATACGCAGTATTTT. It yields the protein CASSLTGFDTDTQYF.